These 19 T cell receptor beta chains originate from one sample sequenced in a study of cytomegalovirus exposure and HLA in healthy donors. The PCR made use of 60 Vbeta and 13 Jbeta primers. Profiled with immunoSEQ multiplex PCR; TCRdb holds only in-frame clones, not every one. The top ten clones hold around 3% of a sample with about 140,000 clones, 78% of them seen once. Sequenced material: PBMCs. These receptors were collected from a female donor in good health and CMV-seronegative.

The chain is built from TRBV6-1 and TRBJ1-1, with TRBD1 as a possible D gene (5 bases). The CDR3 is made up of 14 amino acids. Trimming pared 6 bases from V and 4 bases from J, leaving 15 bases between. Germline V CDR1 and CDR2: MNHNS, SASEGT. The CDR3 nucleotides read TGTGCCAGCAGGAGACAGACACAGATCACTGAAGCTTTCTTT. It specifies CASRRQTQITEAFF.

The gene calls are TRBV7-9 and TRBJ2-3; TRBD2 matches 8 bases. This CDR3 has 15 residues. CDR1 is SEHNR, CDR2 FQNEAQ, per germline (reference sequence). V gave up 4 bases and J gave up 3 bases; unmatched junction bases: 6. CDR3: CASSSGGGKTDTQYF. CDR3 in DNA: TGTGCCAGCAGCTCGGGAGGGGGTAAAACAGATACGCAGTATTTT. Drawing the rest from reference TRBV7-9 and TRBJ2-3, the complete variable domain is DTGVSQNPRHKITKRGQNVTFRCDPISEHNRLYWYRQTLGQGPEFLTYFQNEAQLEKSRLLSDRFSAERPKGSFSTLEIQRTEQGDSAMYLCASSSGGGKTDTQYFGPGTRLTVL.

This clone has only one observation. The chain joins TRBV6-5 to TRBJ1-3; tentative D call: TRBD1 (5 bases). Germline lookup yields CDR1 MNHEY and CDR2 SVGAGI. CDR3 size: 14 residues. The V end lost 6 bases, the J end lost 4 bases, and 13 bases lay between the germline ends. The CDR3 nucleotides read TGTGCCAGCAGACCAGGGTATACGGGAAACACCATATATTTT. Residues: CASRPGYTGNTIYF.

The sample holds a few counts of this clone. The gene calls are TRBV4-1 and TRBJ2-1; D remains unclear. V dropped 0 bases and J dropped 16 bases, with 7 bases sitting between them. The CDR3 is 10 residues long. CDR1 MGHRA and CDR2 YSYEKL come from the germline V gene. CDR3 region: CASSQDKLFF. The CDR3 DNA reads TGCGCCAGCAGCCAAGATAAACTATTCTTC.

The chain employs TRBV30 and TRBJ1-1; tentatively, D is TRBD1 (6 bases). The CDR3 runs to 14 residues. Germline assignment: CDR1 GTSNPN and CDR2 SVGIG (reference sequence). V was clipped by 1 base and J by 0 bases, with 9 bases between them. The CDR3 reads CAWSDGQLNTEAFF. CDR3 nucleotide sequence: TGTGCCTGGAGTGACGGACAGTTGAACACTGAAGCTTTCTTT.

CDR3 nucleotide sequence: TGTGCCAGCAGCATGCTGGGGGGCCAAGAGACCCAGTACTTC. It codes for CASSMLGGQETQYF. V usage is TRBV27 and J usage is TRBJ2-5; D might be TRBD2 (6 bases). The CDR3 totals 14 residues. Germline CDR1 MNHEY, CDR2 SMNVEV (reference sequence). V gave up 6 bases and J gave up 1 base, with 12 bases separating them.

The chain recombines TRBV28 with TRBJ2-7; TRBD2 matches 7 bases. Germline trimming cut 3 bases from V and 2 bases from J; bases unmatched to any gene: 10. The V gene's germline CDR1 is MDHEN and CDR2 SYDVKM. The CDR3 extends over 16 amino acids. The CDR3 DNA follows: TGTGCCAGCAGTTTGTTCAGCGGCGGGAGCACCTACGAGCAGTACTTC. This sequence encodes CASSLFSGGSTYEQYF.

The chain couples TRBV29-1 to TRBJ2-3, with a weak D call TRBD2 (5 bases). Germline V gives CDR1 SQVTM, CDR2 ANQGSEA. Deletions cut 4 bases from V and 0 bases from J, with 8 bases between. The CDR3 runs to 13 residues. CDR3 loop: CSVAGLSTDTQYF. CDR3 in DNA: TGCAGCGTTGCGGGGTTGAGCACAGATACGCAGTATTTT.

This clone showed up just once. The chain recombines TRBV19 with TRBJ1-5; D is perhaps TRBD1 (5 bases). This CDR3 region has 16 residues. Germline CDR1 LNHDA, CDR2 SQIVND (reference sequence). V lost 4 bases, J lost 3 bases, and 16 bases lay in between. This chain's CDR3 is CASSSLGGHSNQPQHF. CDR3 nucleotides: TGTGCCAGTAGTAGTCTGGGTGGACACTCCAATCAGCCCCAGCATTTT. Supplemented by reference TRBV19 and TRBJ1-5, the full variable domain reads DGGITQSPKYLFRKEGQNVTLSCEQNLNHDAMYWYRQDPGQGLRLIYYSQIVNDFQKGDIAEGYSVSREKKESFPLTVTSAQKNPTAFYLCASSSLGGHSNQPQHFGDGTRLSIL.

This sequence joins TRBV18 and TRBJ1-1; D not resolved. From germline, CDR1 is KGHSH and CDR2 LQKENI. V dropped 1 base and J dropped 5 bases, with 14 bases sitting between them. The CDR3 extends over 15 amino acids. CDR3 coding DNA: TGTGCCAGCTCACCACGGCGCCAGGTTGGGACTGAAGCTTTCTTT. Protein sequence: CASSPRRQVGTEAFF.

CDR3 sequence reads: CASRGGAASGYTF. CDR3 nucleotides: TGTGCCAGCAGAGGGGGAGCGGCGTCGGGCTACACCTTC. This chain joins TRBV6-5 and TRBJ1-2; maybe TRBD1 (6 bases). CDR1 is MNHEY, CDR2 SVGAGI, per germline. The V end lost 6 bases, the J end lost 8 bases, and 16 bases lay between the germline ends. This CDR3 comprises 13 residues.

CDR3 protein: CASSVTSGRSTGELFF. CDR3 DNA sequence: TGTGCCAGCAGTGTGACTAGCGGGAGATCCACCGGGGAGCTGTTTTTT. The J gene is TRBJ2-2, the V gene TRBV28, with 12 positions matching TRBD2. CDR1 MDHEN and CDR2 SYDVKM come from the germline V gene. The V gene end was trimmed by 5 bases and the J gene end by 4 bases; junction bases not matched to a gene: 5. CDR3 length equals 16 residues.

This clone was observed a single time. The CDR3 here is CAWSAISRQGYEQYF. DNA for the CDR3: TGTGCCTGGAGTGCCATTTCAAGACAGGGCTACGAGCAGTACTTC. V usage is TRBV30 and J usage is TRBJ2-7, with 7 bases fitting TRBD1. This CDR3 has 15 residues. J lost 3 bases, V lost 1 base, and 9 bases had no gene match. Per the germline V gene, CDR1 is GTSNPN and CDR2 is SVGIG (reference sequence).

The chain couples TRBV28 to TRBJ1-2; no clear D gene. This CDR3 has 12 amino acids. V was trimmed by 3 bases and J by 8 bases, leaving 10 bases between them. Per germline, CDR1 MDHEN and CDR2 SYDVKM. The CDR3 DNA is TGTGCCAGCAGTTTCCGGGATGGAGGCTACACCTTC. Translating it yields CASSFRDGGYTF.

This chain uses TRBV6-1 with TRBJ2-1; D is ambiguous. From germline, CDR1 is MNHNS and CDR2 SASEGT. V lost 7 bases to trimming and J lost 4 bases, with 17 bases between them. This CDR3 contains 15 residues. The CDR3 DNA sequence: TGTGCCAGCAATAAAGACTTGGGTCGGTACAATGAGCAGTTCTTC. This translates into CASNKDLGRYNEQFF.

The chain recombines TRBV5-6 with TRBJ1-6; possibly TRBD1 for D (6 bases). V was pared by 0 bases and J by 14 bases, with 18 bases between. The length of the CDR3 is 15 residues. From germline, CDR1 is SGHDT and CDR2 YYEEEE. The CDR3 protein is CASSLGRTARSALHF. CDR3 in DNA: TGTGCCAGCAGCTTGGGGCGGACAGCTCGTTCGGCCCTCCACTTT.

The V gene is TRBV19, the J gene TRBJ2-2, with 12 bases lining up with TRBD2. The J segment lost 6 bases and the V segment lost 8 bases, leaving 7 bases of the junction unmatched. CDR3 length equals 15 residues. The V gene's germline CDR1 is LNHDA and CDR2 SQIVND (reference sequence). The CDR3 is CASSSGGAPAGELFF. CDR3 nucleotides: TGTGCCAGTTCTAGCGGGGGGGCCCCTGCCGGGGAGCTGTTTTTT.

This chain uses TRBV9 with TRBJ1-6; tentative D call: TRBD1 (5 bases). V gave up 2 bases and J gave up 7 bases, with 13 bases separating them. CDR1 is SGDLS and CDR2 is YYNGEE in the germline V gene. The CDR3 is made up of 15 amino acids. CDR3 residues: CASSVVGEGNSPLHF. The CDR3 nucleotides read TGTGCCAGCAGCGTTGTAGGGGAGGGGAATTCACCCCTCCACTTT.

V and J are TRBV13 and TRBJ1-2; 7 bases are a match to TRBD1. V trimming: 5 bases; J trimming: 4 bases; junction bases outside the gene matches: 7. The CDR3 runs to 14 residues. The V gene's germline CDR1 is PRHDT and CDR2 FYEKMQ (reference sequence). The DNA of the CDR3 is TGTGCCAGCAGCCTAACAGGGGTCGTCTATGGCTACACCTTC. This gives the protein CASSLTGVVYGYTF.